Listed below are T cell receptor beta chains from one sample, sequenced in a study of blood T cell repertoires in COVID-19. The protocol was immunoSEQ multiplex PCR, while the TCRdb copy is restricted to in-frame clones and leaves out a portion. The sample includes approximately 99,000 clones, 79% seen only once; the top ten take about a sixth. The sequencing input was peripheral blood. The origin of the receptors is a woman aged 80 or older with active or convalescent COVID-19. The CDR3 runs from the conserved cysteine through the conserved F or W. A D gene is named only where the DNA matches it firmly. Rows may omit the clone size; those that give it use once, few, many or a size class.

abundance: -
j_gene: TRBJ2-5
v_gene: TRBV24-1
d_gene: -
CDR3nt: TGTGCCACCGGTCAGGGGGAGACCCAGTACTTC
CDR3aa: CATGQGETQYF

abundance: -
j_gene: TRBJ2-7
v_gene: TRBV18
d_gene: -
CDR3nt: TGTGCCAGCTCACCAGGAGGCCCCGGAGCTTCCTACGGGCAGTACTTC
CDR3aa: CASSPGGPGASYGQYF

abundance: -
j_gene: TRBJ2-1
v_gene: TRBV15
d_gene: TRBD1
CDR3nt: TGTGCCACCAGCAGCGCCAGGACAGGGGGCGGCAATGAGCAGTTCTTC
CDR3aa: CATSSARTGGGNEQFF

abundance: -
j_gene: TRBJ2-7
v_gene: TRBV10-1
d_gene: TRBD2
CDR3nt: TGCGCCAGCAAGGGAGGTAGCGGGAGCTCCTACGAGCAGTACTTC
CDR3aa: CASKGGSGSSYEQYF

abundance: -
j_gene: TRBJ2-5
v_gene: TRBV20-1
d_gene: -
CDR3nt: TGCAGTGCTAGTCAGCCAGTGGGAGGACAAGAGACCCAGTACTTC
CDR3aa: CSASQPVGGQETQYF

abundance: -
j_gene: TRBJ2-1
v_gene: TRBV5-1
d_gene: TRBD2
CDR3nt: TGTGCCAGCAGCTACCTAGCGGGAGTGGACAATGAGCAGTTCTTC
CDR3aa: CASSYLAGVDNEQFF

abundance: once
j_gene: TRBJ2-3
v_gene: TRBV7-9
d_gene: TRBD2
CDR3nt: TGTGCCAGCAGCTCGGGACTAGCGGGGGTTCGCGATACGCAGTATTTT
CDR3aa: CASSSGLAGVRDTQYF

abundance: once
j_gene: TRBJ1-6
v_gene: TRBV11-2
d_gene: -
CDR3nt: TGTGCCAGCAGCTTACATCAGGGAAATTCACCCCTCCACTTT
CDR3aa: CASSLHQGNSPLHF

abundance: -
j_gene: TRBJ2-5
v_gene: TRBV6-6
d_gene: -
CDR3nt: TGTGCCAGCAGTTCTCTAGCTGAGACCCAGTACTTC
CDR3aa: CASSSLAETQYF

abundance: -
j_gene: TRBJ1-2
v_gene: TRBV5-1
d_gene: TRBD1
CDR3nt: TGCGCCAGCAGCTTGGGACAGGGCTTTGGTGGCTACACCTTC
CDR3aa: CASSLGQGFGGYTF

abundance: few
j_gene: TRBJ2-4
v_gene: TRBV4-2
d_gene: TRBD1
CDR3nt: TGTGCCAGCAGCCGAAGGACAGGGAACATTCAGTACTTC
CDR3aa: CASSRRTGNIQYF